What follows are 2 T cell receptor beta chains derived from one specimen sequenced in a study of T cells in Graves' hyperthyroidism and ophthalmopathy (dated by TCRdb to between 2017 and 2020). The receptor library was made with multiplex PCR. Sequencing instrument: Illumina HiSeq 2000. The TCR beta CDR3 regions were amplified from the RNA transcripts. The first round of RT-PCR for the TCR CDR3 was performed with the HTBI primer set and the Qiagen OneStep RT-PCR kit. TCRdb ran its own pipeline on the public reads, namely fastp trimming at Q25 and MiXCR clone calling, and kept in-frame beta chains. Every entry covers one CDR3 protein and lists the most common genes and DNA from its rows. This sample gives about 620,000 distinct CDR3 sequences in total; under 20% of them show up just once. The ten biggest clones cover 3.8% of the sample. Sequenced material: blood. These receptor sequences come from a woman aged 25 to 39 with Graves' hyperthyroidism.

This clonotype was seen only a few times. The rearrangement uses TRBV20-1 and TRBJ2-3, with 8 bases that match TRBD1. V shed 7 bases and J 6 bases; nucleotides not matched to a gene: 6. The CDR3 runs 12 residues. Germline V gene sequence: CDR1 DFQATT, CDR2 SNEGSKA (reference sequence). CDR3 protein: CSVMDREDTQYF. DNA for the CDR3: TGCAGTGTCATGGACAGGGAGGATACGCAGTATTTT.

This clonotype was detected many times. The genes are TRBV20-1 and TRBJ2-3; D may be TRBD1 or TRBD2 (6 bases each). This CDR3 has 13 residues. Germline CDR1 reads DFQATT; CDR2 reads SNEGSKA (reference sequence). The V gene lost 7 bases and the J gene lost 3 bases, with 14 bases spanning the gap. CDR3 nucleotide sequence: TGCAGTGGAGGGGGGCAAGGGACAGATACGCAGTATTTT. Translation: CSGGGQGTDTQYF.